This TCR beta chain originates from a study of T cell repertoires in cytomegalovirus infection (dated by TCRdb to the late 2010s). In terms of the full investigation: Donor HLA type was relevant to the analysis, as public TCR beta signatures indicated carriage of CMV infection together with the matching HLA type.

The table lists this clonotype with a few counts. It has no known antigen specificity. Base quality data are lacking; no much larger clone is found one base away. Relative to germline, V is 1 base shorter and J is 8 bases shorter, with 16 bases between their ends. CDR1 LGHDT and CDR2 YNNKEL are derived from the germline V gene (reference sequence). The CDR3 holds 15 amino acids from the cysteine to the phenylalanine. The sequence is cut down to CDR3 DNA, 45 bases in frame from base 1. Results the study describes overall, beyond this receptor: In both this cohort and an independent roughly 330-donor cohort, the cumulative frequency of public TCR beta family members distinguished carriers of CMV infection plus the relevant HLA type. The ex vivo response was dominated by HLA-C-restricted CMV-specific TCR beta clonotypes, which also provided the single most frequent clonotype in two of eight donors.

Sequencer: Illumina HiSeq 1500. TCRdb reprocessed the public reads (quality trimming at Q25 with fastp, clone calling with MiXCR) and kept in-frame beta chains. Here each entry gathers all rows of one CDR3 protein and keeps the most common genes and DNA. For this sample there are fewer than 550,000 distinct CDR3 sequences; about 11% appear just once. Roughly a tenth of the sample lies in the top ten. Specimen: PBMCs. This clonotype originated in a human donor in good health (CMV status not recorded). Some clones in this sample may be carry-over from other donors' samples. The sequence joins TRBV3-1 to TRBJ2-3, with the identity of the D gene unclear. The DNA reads TGTGCCAGCAGCCAAGGCCTTGGAATTTGGGTTACGCAGTATTTT. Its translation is CASSQGLGIWVTQYF.